Listed below are T cell receptor beta chains from one sample, sequenced in a study of shared clonotypes between healthy human individuals. The protocol was immunoSEQ multiplex PCR, while the TCRdb copy is restricted to in-frame clones and leaves out a portion. Of some 2.1 million clones in the sample, 95% were seen once. The sample taken for sequencing was naive CD4+ T cells sorted from blood. These receptors originate from a man aged 18 to 29 in good health. Each CDR3 is given with its conserved first and last residue. The D gene is left open where the match is weak. Clone size is given for some rows only: seen once, a few or many times, or a class if the clone is expanded.

d_call: TRBD1; v_call: TRBV5-6; j_call: TRBJ2-1; clone_size: -; cdr3_aa: CASSLTGTGGAWNEQFF; cdr3_nt: TGTGCCAGCAGCTTGACCGGTACAGGGGGCGCCTGGAATGAGCAGTTCTTC
d_call: -; v_call: TRBV5-5; j_call: TRBJ2-5; clone_size: few; cdr3_aa: CASTLVALYQETQYF; cdr3_nt: TGTGCCAGCACCCTCGTGGCACTTTACCAAGAGACCCAGTACTTC
d_call: -; v_call: TRBV27; j_call: TRBJ2-1; clone_size: -; cdr3_aa: CASSLRGGDNEQFF; cdr3_nt: TGTGCCAGCAGTTTGAGGGGGGGTGACAATGAGCAGTTCTTC
d_call: -; v_call: TRBV7-8; j_call: TRBJ1-3; clone_size: -; cdr3_aa: CASSLVGPRSGNTIYF; cdr3_nt: TGTGCCAGCAGCCTGGTGGGACCAAGGTCTGGAAACACCATATATTTT
d_call: -; v_call: TRBV7-2; j_call: TRBJ2-3; clone_size: once; cdr3_aa: CASSLVFAAWSLGDTQYF; cdr3_nt: TGTGCCAGCAGCTTAGTATTTGCGGCCTGGTCGCTAGGAGATACGCAGTATTTT
d_call: -; v_call: TRBV6-6; j_call: TRBJ2-2; clone_size: -; cdr3_aa: CASSGGGELFF; cdr3_nt: TGTGCCAGCAGCGGCGGAGGGGAGCTGTTTTTT
d_call: TRBD1; v_call: TRBV5-5; j_call: TRBJ2-6; clone_size: -; cdr3_aa: CASSITGTESGANVLTF; cdr3_nt: TGTGCCAGCAGCATTACCGGGACAGAATCTGGGGCCAACGTCCTGACTTTC
d_call: -; v_call: TRBV18; j_call: TRBJ1-5; clone_size: -; cdr3_aa: CASSPLALEPQHF; cdr3_nt: TGTGCCAGCTCACCGCTGGCGTTGGAGCCCCAGCATTTT
d_call: TRBD1; v_call: TRBV11-2; j_call: TRBJ1-6; clone_size: few; cdr3_aa: CASSSRGSDNSPLHF; cdr3_nt: TGTGCCAGCAGCTCCAGGGGGAGCGATAATTCACCCCTCCACTTT
d_call: -; v_call: TRBV18; j_call: TRBJ1-2; clone_size: once; cdr3_aa: CASSPDRDNHGYTF; cdr3_nt: TGTGCCAGCTCTCCTGACCGGGACAATCATGGCTACACCTTC
d_call: -; v_call: TRBV6-1; j_call: TRBJ2-1; clone_size: -; cdr3_aa: CASSETPFRGRYNEQFF; cdr3_nt: TGTGCCAGCAGTGAAACTCCCTTCCGGGGTAGGTACAATGAGCAGTTCTTC
d_call: -; v_call: TRBV4-3; j_call: TRBJ2-7; clone_size: -; cdr3_aa: CASSQTDSQGISYEQYF; cdr3_nt: TGCGCCAGCAGCCAGACCGATTCACAGGGCATCTCCTACGAGCAGTACTTC
d_call: -; v_call: TRBV28; j_call: TRBJ2-2; clone_size: -; cdr3_aa: CASLLAGPTGELFF; cdr3_nt: TGTGCCAGCTTGTTGGCAGGGCCCACCGGGGAGCTGTTTTTT
d_call: -; v_call: TRBV6-1; j_call: TRBJ1-5; clone_size: -; cdr3_aa: CASSERTGYSNQPQHF; cdr3_nt: TGTGCCAGCAGTGAAAGGACGGGTTATAGCAATCAGCCCCAGCATTTT
d_call: -; v_call: TRBV10-1; j_call: TRBJ2-6; clone_size: -; cdr3_aa: CASTCQSSGANVLTF; cdr3_nt: TGCGCCAGCACATGCCAGTCCTCTGGGGCCAACGTCCTGACTTTC
d_call: -; v_call: TRBV5-1; j_call: TRBJ2-7; clone_size: -; cdr3_aa: CASSLTGPNHEQYF; cdr3_nt: TGCGCCAGCAGCCTTACAGGGCCAAACCACGAGCAGTACTTC
d_call: -; v_call: TRBV6-4; j_call: TRBJ2-2; clone_size: -; cdr3_aa: CASSVGQTTGELFF; cdr3_nt: TGTGCCAGCAGTGTCGGACAAACCACCGGGGAGCTGTTTTTT
d_call: TRBD2; v_call: TRBV2; j_call: TRBJ2-7; clone_size: -; cdr3_aa: CASRKLADSYEQYF; cdr3_nt: TGTGCCAGCCGGAAGCTAGCGGACTCCTACGAGCAGTACTTC
d_call: TRBD1; v_call: TRBV6-5; j_call: TRBJ2-7; clone_size: -; cdr3_aa: CASSYNRGVYEQYF; cdr3_nt: TGTGCCAGCAGTTACAACAGGGGGGTCTACGAGCAGTACTTC
d_call: TRBD1; v_call: TRBV5-1; j_call: TRBJ2-2; clone_size: -; cdr3_aa: CASSPPGQGNAGELFF; cdr3_nt: TGCGCCAGCAGCCCCCCGGGACAGGGTAACGCCGGGGAGCTGTTTTTT
d_call: TRBD1; v_call: TRBV7-9; j_call: TRBJ1-2; clone_size: few; cdr3_aa: CASSPRQGGGYTF; cdr3_nt: TGTGCCAGCAGCCCGAGACAGGGTGGCGGCTACACCTTC
d_call: TRBD1; v_call: TRBV7-9; j_call: TRBJ2-7; clone_size: -; cdr3_aa: CASSLLATGSEQYF; cdr3_nt: TGTGCCAGCAGCTTATTGGCGACAGGGAGCGAGCAGTACTTC
d_call: TRBD1; v_call: TRBV9; j_call: TRBJ1-1; clone_size: -; cdr3_aa: CASSQGQGAAFF; cdr3_nt: TGTGCCAGCAGCCAAGGACAGGGTGCGGCTTTCTTT
d_call: TRBD1; v_call: TRBV5-5; j_call: TRBJ2-7; clone_size: -; cdr3_aa: CASSGQGSAEQYF; cdr3_nt: TGTGCCAGCAGCGGACAGGGGTCGGCCGAGCAGTACTTC
d_call: -; v_call: TRBV6-6; j_call: TRBJ1-2; clone_size: -; cdr3_aa: CASSYSENYGYTF; cdr3_nt: TGTGCCAGCAGTTACTCCGAGAACTATGGCTACACCTTC
d_call: -; v_call: TRBV5-1; j_call: TRBJ1-5; clone_size: -; cdr3_aa: CASSLDGESNQPQHF; cdr3_nt: TGCGCCAGCAGCTTGGACGGAGAAAGCAATCAGCCCCAGCATTTT
d_call: -; v_call: TRBV5-1; j_call: TRBJ2-5; clone_size: once; cdr3_aa: CASSLVPGGQETQYF; cdr3_nt: TGCGCCAGCAGCTTGGTCCCCGGAGGGCAAGAGACCCAGTACTTC